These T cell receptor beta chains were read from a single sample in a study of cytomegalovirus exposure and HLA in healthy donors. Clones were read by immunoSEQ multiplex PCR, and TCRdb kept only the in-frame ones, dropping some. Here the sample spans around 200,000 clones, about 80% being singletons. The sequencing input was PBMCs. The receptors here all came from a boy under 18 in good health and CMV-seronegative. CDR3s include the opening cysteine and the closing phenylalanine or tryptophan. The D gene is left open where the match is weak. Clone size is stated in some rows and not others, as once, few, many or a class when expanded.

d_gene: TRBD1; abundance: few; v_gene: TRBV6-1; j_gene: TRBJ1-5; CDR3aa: CASSSTGGVNQPQHF; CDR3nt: TGTGCCAGCAGTTCTACAGGGGGCGTCAATCAGCCCCAGCATTTT
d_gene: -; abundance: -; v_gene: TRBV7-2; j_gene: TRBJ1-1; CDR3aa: CASSSGGVRYGNTEAFF; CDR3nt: TGTGCCAGCAGCTCGGGGGGCGTCCGGTATGGGAACACTGAAGCTTTCTTT
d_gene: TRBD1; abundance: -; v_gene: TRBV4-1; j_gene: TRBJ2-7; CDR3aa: CASSQDGDRGGEQYF; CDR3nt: TGCGCCAGCAGCCAAGACGGGGACAGGGGTGGCGAGCAGTACTTC
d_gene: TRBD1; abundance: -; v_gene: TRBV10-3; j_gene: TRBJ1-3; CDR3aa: CAISAFWDRGTGNTIYF; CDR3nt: TGTGCCATCAGTGCTTTTTGGGACAGGGGAACTGGAAACACCATATATTTT
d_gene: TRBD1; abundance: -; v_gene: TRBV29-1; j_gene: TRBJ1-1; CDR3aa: CSVGTTGGTEAFF; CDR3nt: TGCAGCGTTGGTACAACAGGGGGCACTGAAGCTTTCTTT
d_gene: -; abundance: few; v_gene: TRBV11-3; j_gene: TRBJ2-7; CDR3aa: CASSLEAGLAYEQYF; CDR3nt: TGTGCCAGCAGCTTAGAAGCGGGTTTGGCCTACGAGCAGTACTTC
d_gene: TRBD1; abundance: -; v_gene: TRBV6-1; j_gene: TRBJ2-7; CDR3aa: CASSTWTGKNYEQYF; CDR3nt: TGTGCCAGCAGTACCTGGACAGGGAAGAATTACGAGCAGTACTTC
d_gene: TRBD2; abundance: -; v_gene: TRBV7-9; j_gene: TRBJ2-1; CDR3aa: CASSTGTSAYNEQFF; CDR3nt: TGTGCCAGCAGCACCGGGACTAGTGCCTACAATGAGCAGTTCTTC
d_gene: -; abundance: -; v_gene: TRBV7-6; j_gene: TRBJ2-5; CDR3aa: CASSFVGQEQYF; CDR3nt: TGTGCCAGCAGCTTTGTGGGGCAGGAGCAGTACTTC
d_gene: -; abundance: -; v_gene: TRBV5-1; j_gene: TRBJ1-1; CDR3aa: CASSPLRGNTEAFF; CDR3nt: TGCGCCAGCAGCCCGCTCCGGGGGAACACTGAAGCTTTCTTT
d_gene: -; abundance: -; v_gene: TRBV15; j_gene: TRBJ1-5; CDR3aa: CATSRDLQVRNQPQHF; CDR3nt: TGTGCCACCAGCAGAGATCTGCAGGTTCGAAATCAGCCCCAGCATTTT
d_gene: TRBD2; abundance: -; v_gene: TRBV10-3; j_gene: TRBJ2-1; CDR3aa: CAISARGSLANEQFF; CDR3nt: TGTGCCATCAGTGCGCGCGGGAGTTTGGCTAATGAGCAGTTCTTC
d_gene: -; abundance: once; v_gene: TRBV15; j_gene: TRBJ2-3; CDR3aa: CATSRVLTDTQYF; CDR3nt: TGTGCCACCAGCAGAGTGTTAACAGATACGCAGTATTTT
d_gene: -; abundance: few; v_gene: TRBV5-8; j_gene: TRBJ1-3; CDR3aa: CASSPGFGIGFVGNTIYF; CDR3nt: TGTGCCAGCAGCCCGGGATTCGGAATAGGTTTTGTGGGAAACACCATATATTTT
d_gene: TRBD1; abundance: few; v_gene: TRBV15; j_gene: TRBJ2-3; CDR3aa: CATVAGTGGSDTQYF; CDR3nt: TGTGCCACGGTGGCCGGGACAGGGGGGTCGGATACGCAGTATTTT
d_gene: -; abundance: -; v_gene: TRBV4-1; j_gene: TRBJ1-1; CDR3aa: CASSQGGHMNTEAFF; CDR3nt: TGCGCCAGCAGCCAAGGTGGACACATGAACACTGAAGCTTTCTTT
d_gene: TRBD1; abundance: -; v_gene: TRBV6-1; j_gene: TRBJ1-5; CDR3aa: CASSVNPPGTGNQPQHF; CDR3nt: TGTGCCAGCAGTGTCAACCCTCCCGGGACAGGGAATCAGCCCCAGCATTTT
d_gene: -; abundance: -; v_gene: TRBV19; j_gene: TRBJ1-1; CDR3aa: CASSLKINSEAFF; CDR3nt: TGTGCCAGTAGCTTAAAGATAAACTCTGAAGCTTTCTTT
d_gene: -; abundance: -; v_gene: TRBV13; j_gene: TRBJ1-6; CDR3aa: CASSGDGGDSPLHF; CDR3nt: TGTGCCAGCAGCGGGGACGGAGGGGATTCACCCCTCCACTTT
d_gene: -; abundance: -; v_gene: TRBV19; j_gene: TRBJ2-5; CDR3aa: CASSIGQGGGETQYF; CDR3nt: TGTGCCAGTAGTATAGGGCAGGGGGGCGGAGAGACCCAGTACTTC
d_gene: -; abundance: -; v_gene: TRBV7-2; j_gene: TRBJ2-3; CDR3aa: CASSLAPLGGTDTQYF; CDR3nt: TGTGCCAGCAGCTTAGCCCCTCTGGGAGGCACAGATACGCAGTATTTT
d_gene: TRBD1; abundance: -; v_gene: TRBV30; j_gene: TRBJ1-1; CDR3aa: CAWNDRGRSDTEAFF; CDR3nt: TGTGCCTGGAATGACAGGGGGCGTTCGGACACTGAAGCTTTCTTT
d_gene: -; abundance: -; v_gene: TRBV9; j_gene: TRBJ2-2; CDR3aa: CASSVNRERHTGELFF; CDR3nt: TGTGCCAGCAGCGTCAACAGGGAGCGCCACACCGGGGAGCTGTTTTTT
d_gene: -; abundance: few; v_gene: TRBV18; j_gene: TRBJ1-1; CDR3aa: CASSPGASNTEAFF; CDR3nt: TGTGCCAGCTCACCAGGGGCGTCGAACACTGAAGCTTTCTTT
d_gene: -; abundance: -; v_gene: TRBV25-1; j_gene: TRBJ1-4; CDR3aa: CASSDSREKLFF; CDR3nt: TGTGCCAGCAGTGATTCGAGGGAGAAACTGTTTTTT
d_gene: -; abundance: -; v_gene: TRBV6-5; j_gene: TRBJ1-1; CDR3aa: CASSYKQVNTEAFF; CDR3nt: TGTGCCAGCAGTTATAAACAGGTGAACACTGAAGCTTTCTTT
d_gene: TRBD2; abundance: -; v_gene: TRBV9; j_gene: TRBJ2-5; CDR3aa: CASGVDPREGHEETQYF; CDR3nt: TGTGCCAGCGGCGTAGATCCCCGGGAGGGCCATGAAGAGACCCAGTACTTC
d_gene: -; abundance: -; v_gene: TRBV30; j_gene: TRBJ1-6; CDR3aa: CAWRRDYENSPLHF; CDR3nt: TGTGCCTGGAGACGGGACTATGAGAATTCACCCCTCCACTTT
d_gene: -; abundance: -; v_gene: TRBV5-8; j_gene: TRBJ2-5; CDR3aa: CASSAAAGRMKQYF; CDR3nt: TGTGCCAGCAGCGCCGCGGCCGGTCGAATGAAGCAGTACTTC
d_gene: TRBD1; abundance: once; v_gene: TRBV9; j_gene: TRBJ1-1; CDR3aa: CASSAGTGGFVGTEAFF; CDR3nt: TGTGCCAGCAGCGCAGGGACAGGGGGCTTTGTCGGCACTGAAGCTTTCTTT
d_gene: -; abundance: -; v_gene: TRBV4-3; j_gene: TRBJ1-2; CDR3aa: CASSQEGRPPDGYTF; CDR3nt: TGCGCCAGCAGCCAAGAGGGGAGGCCACCCGATGGCTACACCTTC
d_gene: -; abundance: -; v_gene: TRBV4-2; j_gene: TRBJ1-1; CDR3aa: CASSQETVGAYTEAFF; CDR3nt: TGTGCCAGCAGCCAAGAAACGGTGGGGGCGTACACTGAAGCTTTCTTT
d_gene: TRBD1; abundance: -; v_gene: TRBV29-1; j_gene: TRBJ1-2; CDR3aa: CSVVSGQVVYGYTF; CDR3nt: TGCAGCGTTGTGTCTGGACAGGTTGTCTATGGCTACACCTTC
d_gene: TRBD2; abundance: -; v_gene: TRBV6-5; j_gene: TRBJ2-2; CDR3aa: CASSGRAAGELFF; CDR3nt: TGTGCCAGCAGCGGGAGGGCGGCCGGGGAGCTGTTTTTT
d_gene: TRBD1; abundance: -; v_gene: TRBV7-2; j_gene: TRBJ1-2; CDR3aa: CASSFAQGPYGYTF; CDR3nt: TGTGCCAGCAGCTTCGCACAGGGGCCCTATGGCTACACCTTC
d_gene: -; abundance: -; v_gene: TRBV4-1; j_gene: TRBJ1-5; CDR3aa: CASSQTTGWGQPQHF; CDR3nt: TGCGCCAGCAGCCAAACGACAGGTTGGGGTCAGCCCCAGCATTTT
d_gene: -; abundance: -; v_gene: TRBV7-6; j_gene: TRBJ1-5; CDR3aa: CASSLGPGNQPQHF; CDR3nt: TGTGCCAGCAGCTTAGGGCCAGGGAATCAGCCCCAGCATTTT
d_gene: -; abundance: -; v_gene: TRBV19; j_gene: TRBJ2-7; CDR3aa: CASSISAGVYEQYF; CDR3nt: TGTGCCAGTAGTATCTCTGCCGGGGTTTACGAGCAGTACTTC
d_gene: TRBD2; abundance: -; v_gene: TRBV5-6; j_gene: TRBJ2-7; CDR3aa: CASSARSRLAGGNYEQYF; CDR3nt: TGTGCCAGCAGCGCTCGTTCCAGACTAGCGGGAGGTAACTACGAGCAGTACTTC
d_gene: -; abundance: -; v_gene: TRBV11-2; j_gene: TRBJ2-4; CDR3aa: CASSPGVAKNIQYF; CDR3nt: TGTGCCAGCAGCCCCGGTGTAGCCAAAAACATTCAGTACTTC
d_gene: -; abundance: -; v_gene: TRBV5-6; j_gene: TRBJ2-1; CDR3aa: CASLQGYNEQFF; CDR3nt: TGTGCCAGCCTCCAGGGTTATAATGAGCAGTTCTTC
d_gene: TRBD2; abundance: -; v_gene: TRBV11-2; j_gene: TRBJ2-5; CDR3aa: CASSFAGLAGGLETQYF; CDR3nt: TGTGCCAGCAGCTTCGCCGGACTAGCGGGGGGTCTAGAGACCCAGTACTTC
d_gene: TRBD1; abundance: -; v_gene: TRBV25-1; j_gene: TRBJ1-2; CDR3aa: CASSARTGGMAYGYTF; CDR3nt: TGTGCCAGCAGTGCCCGGACAGGGGGGATGGCCTATGGCTACACCTTC
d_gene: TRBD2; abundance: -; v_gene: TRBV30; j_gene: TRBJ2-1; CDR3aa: CAWMARGSNVGEQFF; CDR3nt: TGTGCCTGGATGGCGCGCGGGAGTAACGTCGGTGAGCAGTTCTTC
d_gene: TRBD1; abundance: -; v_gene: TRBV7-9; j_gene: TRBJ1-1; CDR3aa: CASSTRTGRAEAFF; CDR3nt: TGTGCCAGCAGCACAAGGACAGGGAGGGCTGAAGCTTTCTTT
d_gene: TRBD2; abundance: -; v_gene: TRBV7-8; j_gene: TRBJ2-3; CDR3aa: CASSPTSGGFSDTQYF; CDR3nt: TGTGCCAGCAGCCCGACTAGCGGGGGGTTTTCAGATACGCAGTATTTT
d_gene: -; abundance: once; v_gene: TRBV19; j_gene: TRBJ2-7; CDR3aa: CASSIGGGASYEQYF; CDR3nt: TGTGCCAGTAGTATAGGCGGCGGTGCCTCCTACGAGCAGTACTTC
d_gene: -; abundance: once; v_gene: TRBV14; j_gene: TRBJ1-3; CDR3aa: CASSQDQLRNTIYF; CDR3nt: TGTGCCAGCAGCCAAGATCAGTTAAGAAACACCATATATTTT
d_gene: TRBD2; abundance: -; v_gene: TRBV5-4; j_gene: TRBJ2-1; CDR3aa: CASSLDGTSDEQFF; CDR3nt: TGTGCCAGCAGCTTGGATGGGACTAGCGATGAGCAGTTCTTC
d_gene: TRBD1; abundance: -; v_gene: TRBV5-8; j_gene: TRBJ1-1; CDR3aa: CASSLPDRSTTEAFF; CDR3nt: TGTGCCAGCAGCTTGCCGGACAGGTCCACCACTGAAGCTTTCTTT
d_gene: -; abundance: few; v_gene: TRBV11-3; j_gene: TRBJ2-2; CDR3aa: CASSLGQNTGELFF; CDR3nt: TGTGCCAGCAGCTTAGGGCAGAACACCGGGGAGCTGTTTTTT
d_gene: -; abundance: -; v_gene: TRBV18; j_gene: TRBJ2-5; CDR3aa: CASSTAGMETQYF; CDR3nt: TGTGCCAGCTCGACAGCAGGGATGGAGACCCAGTACTTC
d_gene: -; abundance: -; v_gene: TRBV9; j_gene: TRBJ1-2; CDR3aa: CASWGGGYTF; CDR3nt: TGTGCCAGCTGGGGGGGTGGCTACACCTTC
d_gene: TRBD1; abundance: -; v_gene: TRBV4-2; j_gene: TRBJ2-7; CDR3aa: CASSQAETGAYEQYF; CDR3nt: TGTGCCAGCAGCCAAGCCGAGACAGGGGCCTACGAGCAGTACTTC
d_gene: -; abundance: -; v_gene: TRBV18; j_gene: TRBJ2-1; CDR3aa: CASSPSWTVTYNEQFF; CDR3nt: TGTGCCAGCTCACCGAGCTGGACAGTCACCTACAATGAGCAGTTCTTC
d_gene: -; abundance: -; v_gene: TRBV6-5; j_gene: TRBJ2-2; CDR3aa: CASSYGTSAGELFF; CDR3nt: TGTGCCAGCAGTTACGGGACATCAGCCGGGGAGCTGTTTTTT
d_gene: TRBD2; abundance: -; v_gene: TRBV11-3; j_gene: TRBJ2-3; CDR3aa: CASSKGLAGGYRDTQYF; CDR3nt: TGTGCCAGCAGCAAGGGACTAGCGGGAGGGTATAGAGATACGCAGTATTTT
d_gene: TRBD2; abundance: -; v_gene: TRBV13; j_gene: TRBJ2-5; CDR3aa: CASSSKSSGTQETQYF; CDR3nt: TGTGCCAGCAGCTCGAAGAGTAGCGGGACCCAAGAGACCCAGTACTTC
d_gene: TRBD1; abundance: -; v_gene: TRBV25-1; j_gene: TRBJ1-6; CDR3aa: CASSEYRGQGISLSPLHF; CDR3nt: TGTGCCAGCAGTGAATACAGGGGACAGGGGATTTCCCTTTCACCCCTCCACTTT